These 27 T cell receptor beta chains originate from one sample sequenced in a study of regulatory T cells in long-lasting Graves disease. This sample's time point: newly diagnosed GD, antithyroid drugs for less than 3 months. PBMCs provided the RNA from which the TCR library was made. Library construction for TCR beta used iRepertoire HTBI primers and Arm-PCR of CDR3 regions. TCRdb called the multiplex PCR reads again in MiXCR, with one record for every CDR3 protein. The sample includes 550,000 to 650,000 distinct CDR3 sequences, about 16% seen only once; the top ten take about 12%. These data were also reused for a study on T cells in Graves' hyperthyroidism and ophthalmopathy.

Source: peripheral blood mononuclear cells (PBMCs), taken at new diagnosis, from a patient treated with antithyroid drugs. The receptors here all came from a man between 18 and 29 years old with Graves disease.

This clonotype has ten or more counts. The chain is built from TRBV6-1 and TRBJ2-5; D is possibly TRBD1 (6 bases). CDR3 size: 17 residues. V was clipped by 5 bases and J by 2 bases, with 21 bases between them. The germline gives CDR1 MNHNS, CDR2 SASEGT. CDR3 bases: TGTGCCAGCAGTATGGCCGGTCGGGACACCTATCAAGAGACCCAGTACTTC. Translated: CASSMAGRDTYQETQYF.

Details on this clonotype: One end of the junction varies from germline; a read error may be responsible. This CDR3 reads CASSLAGSLGDYAF. DNA for the CDR3: TGTGCCAGCAGCTTAGCGGGCAGCCTCGGGGACTACGCCTTC. The genes are TRBV7-2 and TRBJ1-2, with a possible D match to TRBD1 (5 bases). Germline V CDR1 and CDR2: SGHTA, FQGNSA. This CDR3 spans 14 amino acids.

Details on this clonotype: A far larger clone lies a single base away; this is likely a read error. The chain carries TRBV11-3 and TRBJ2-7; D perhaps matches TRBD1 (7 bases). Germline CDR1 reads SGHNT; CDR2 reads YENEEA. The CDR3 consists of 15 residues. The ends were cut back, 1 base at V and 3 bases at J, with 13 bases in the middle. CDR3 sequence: CASSLGGTAFYEQYF. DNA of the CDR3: TGTGCCAGCAGCTTAGGCGGGACAGCTTTCTACGAGCAGTACTTC.

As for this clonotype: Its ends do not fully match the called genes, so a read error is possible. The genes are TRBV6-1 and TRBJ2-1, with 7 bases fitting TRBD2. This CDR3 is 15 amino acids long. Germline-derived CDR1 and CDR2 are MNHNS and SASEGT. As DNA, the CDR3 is TGTGCCAACAGTGAAGTTGGCGGGAGATACAATGAGCAGTTCTTC. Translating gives CANSEVGGRYNEQFF.

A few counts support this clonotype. The CDR3 nucleotides are TGTGCCAGCAGTCTAGAGGGGGTCACTGAAGCTTTCTTT. Translating gives CASSLEGVTEAFF. The rearrangement links TRBV25-1 to TRBJ1-1; weak D call: TRBD1 (6 bases). This CDR3 is 13 amino acids long. Looked up from germline, CDR1 is MGHDK and CDR2 is SYGVNS. The ends were cut back, 5 bases at V and 4 bases at J, with 11 bases in the middle.

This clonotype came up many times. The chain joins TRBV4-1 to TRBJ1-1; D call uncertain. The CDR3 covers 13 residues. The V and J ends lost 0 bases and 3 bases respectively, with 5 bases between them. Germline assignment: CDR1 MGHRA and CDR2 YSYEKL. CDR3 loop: CASSQEPYTEAFF. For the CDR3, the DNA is TGCGCCAGCAGCCAAGAGCCTTACACTGAAGCTTTCTTT.

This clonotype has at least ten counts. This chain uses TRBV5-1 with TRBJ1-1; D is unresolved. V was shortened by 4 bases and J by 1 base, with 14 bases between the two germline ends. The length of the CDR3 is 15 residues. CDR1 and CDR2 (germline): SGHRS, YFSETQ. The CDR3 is CASSNPLGTNTEAFF. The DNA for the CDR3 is TGCGCCAGCAGCAACCCTTTGGGAACGAACACTGAAGCTTTCTTT.

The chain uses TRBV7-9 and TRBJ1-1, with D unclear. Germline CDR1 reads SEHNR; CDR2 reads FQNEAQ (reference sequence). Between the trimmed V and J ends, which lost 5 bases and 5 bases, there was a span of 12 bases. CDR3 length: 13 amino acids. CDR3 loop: CASSHRMRTEAFF. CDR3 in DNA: TGTGCCAGCAGCCACCGCATGAGGACTGAAGCTTTCTTT.

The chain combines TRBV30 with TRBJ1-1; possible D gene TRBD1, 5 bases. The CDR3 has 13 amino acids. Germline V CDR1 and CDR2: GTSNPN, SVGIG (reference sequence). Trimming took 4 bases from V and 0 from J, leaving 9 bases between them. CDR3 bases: TGTGCCTGGACCAGACAGCTGAACACTGAAGCTTTCTTT. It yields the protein CAWTRQLNTEAFF.

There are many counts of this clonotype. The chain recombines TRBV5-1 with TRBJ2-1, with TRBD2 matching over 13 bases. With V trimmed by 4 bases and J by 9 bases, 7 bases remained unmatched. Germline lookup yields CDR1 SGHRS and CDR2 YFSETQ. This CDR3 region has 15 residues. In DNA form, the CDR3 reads TGCGCCAGCAGCCGAGATGGGACTAGCGGGATTGAGCAGTTCTTC. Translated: CASSRDGTSGIEQFF.

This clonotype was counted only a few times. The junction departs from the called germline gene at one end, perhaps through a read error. The CDR3 bases are TGTGCCAGCAGCTCCCGACTGTCCAATGAGCGGTTCTTC. It encodes CASSSRLSNERFF. J is TRBJ2-1 and V is TRBV9; D is ambiguous. The CDR3 runs 13 residues. Germline CDR1 SGDLS, CDR2 YYNGEE.

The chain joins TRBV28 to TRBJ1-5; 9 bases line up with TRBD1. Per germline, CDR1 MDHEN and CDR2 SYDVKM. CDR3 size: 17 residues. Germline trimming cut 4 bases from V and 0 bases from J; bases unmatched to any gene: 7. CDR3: CASSSVQGAYSNQPQHF. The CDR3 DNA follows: TGTGCCAGCAGTTCTGTACAGGGGGCGTATAGCAATCAGCCCCAGCATTTT.

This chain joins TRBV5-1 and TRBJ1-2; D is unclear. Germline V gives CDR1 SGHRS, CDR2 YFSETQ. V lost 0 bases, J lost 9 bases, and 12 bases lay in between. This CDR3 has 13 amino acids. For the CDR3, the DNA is TGCGCCAGCAGCTTGGGGCCCGACGCGAGCTACACCTTC. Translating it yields CASSLGPDASYTF.

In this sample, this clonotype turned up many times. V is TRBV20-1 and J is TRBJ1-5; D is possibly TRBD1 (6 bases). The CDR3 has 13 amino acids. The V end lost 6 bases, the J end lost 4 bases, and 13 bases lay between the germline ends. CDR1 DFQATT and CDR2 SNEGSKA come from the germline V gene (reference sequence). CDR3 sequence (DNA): TGCAGTGCCCGGACAGCCGCTAATCAGCCCCAGCATTTT. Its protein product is CSARTAANQPQHF.

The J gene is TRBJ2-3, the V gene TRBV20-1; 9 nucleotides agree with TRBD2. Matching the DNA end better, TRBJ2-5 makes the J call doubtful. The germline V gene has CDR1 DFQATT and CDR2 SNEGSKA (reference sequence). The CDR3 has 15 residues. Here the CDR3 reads CSARTRLAVFETQYF. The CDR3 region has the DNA TGCAGTGCTAGAACTAGACTAGCGGTTTTCGAGACCCAGTACTTC.

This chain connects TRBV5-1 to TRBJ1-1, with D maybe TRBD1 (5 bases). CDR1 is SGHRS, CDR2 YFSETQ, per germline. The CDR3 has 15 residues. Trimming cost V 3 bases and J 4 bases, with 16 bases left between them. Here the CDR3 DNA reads TGCGCCAGCAGCTCAACCGGGACTTCAGGCACTGAAGCTTTCTTT. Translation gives CASSSTGTSGTEAFF.

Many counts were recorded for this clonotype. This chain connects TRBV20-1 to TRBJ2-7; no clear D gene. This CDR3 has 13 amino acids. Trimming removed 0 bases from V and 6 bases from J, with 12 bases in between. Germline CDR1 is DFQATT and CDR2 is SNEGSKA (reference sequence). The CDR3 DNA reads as TGCAGTGCTAGAGATACATCCTTCGGCGAGCAGTACTTC. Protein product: CSARDTSFGEQYF.

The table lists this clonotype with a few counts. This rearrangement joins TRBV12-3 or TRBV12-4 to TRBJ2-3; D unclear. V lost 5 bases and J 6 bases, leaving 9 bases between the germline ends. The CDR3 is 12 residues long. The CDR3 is CASSPERDTQYF. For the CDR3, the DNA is TGTGCCAGCAGTCCAGAAAGGGATACGCAGTATTTT.

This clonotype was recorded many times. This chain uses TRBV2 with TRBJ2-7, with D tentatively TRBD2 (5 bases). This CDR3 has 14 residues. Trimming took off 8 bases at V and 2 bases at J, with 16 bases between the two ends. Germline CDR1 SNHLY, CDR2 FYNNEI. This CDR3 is CASAAGLSAYEQYF. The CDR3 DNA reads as TGTGCCAGCGCGGCGGGCCTGAGTGCCTACGAGCAGTACTTC.

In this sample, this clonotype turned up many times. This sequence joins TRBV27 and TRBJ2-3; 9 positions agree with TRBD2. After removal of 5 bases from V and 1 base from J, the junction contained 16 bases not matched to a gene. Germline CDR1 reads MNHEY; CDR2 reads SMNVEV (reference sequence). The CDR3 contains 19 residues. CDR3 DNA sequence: TGTGCCAGCAGTCTAATCCGGGCGGGAGGGCCGCTGGGCACAGATACGCAGTATTTT. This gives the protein CASSLIRAGGPLGTDTQYF.

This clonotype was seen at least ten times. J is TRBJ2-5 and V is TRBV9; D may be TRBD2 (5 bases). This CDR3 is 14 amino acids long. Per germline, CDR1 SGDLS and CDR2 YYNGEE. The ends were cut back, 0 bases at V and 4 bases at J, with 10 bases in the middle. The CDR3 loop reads CASSVEVSAETQYF. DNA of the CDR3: TGTGCCAGCAGCGTAGAGGTTAGCGCAGAGACCCAGTACTTC. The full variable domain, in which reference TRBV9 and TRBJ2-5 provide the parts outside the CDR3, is DSGVTQTPKHLITATGQRVTLRCSPRSGDLSVYWYQQSLDQGLQFLIQYYNGEERAKGNILERFSAQQFPDLHSELNLSSLELGDSALYFCASSVEVSAETQYFGPGTRLLVL.

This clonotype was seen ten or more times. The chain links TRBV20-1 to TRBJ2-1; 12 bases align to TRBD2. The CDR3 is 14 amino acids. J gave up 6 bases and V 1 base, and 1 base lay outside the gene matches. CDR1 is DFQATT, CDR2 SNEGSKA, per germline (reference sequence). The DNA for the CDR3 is TGCAGTGCTAGAGGACTAGCGGGAGCCAATGAGCAGTTCTTC. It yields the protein CSARGLAGANEQFF.

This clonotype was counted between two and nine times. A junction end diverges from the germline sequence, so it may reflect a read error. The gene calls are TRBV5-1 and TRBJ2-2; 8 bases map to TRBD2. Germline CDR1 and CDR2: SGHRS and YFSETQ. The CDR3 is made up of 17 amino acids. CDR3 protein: CASSLEGLAGDTGELFF. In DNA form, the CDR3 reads TGTGCCAGCAGCTTAGAGGGGCTAGCGGGCGACACCGGGGAGCTGTTTTTT.

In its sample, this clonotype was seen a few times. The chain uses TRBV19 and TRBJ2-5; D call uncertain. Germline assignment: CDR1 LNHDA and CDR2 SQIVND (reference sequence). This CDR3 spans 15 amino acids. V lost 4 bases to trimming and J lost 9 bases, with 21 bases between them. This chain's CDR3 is CASSNRPGGAESQYF. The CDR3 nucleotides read TGTGCCAGTAGTAATCGCCCGGGCGGCGCTGAGTCCCAGTACTTC.

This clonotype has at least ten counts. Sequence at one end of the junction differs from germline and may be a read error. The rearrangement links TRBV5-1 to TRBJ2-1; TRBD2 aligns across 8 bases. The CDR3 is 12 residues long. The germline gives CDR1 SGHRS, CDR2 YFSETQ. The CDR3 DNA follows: TGTGCCAGCAGCTTCAGCGGGGGTGAGCAGTTCTTC. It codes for CASSFSGGEQFF.

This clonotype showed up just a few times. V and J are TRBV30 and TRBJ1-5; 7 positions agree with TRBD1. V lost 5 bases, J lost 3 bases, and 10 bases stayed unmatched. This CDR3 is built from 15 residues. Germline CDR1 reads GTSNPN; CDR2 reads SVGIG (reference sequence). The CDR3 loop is CAWAKTGSVNQPQHF. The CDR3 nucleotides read TGTGCCTGGGCAAAGACAGGGAGCGTCAATCAGCCCCAGCATTTT.

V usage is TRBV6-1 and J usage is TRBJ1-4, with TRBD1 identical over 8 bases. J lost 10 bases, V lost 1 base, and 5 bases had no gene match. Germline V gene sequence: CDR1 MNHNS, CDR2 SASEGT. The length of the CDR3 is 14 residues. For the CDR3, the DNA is TGTGCCAGCAGTGAAGACAGGGGGGAAGGAAAACTGTTTTTT. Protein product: CASSEDRGEGKLFF.